This TCR beta chain was identified during a study of blood T cell repertoires in COVID-19. This clone was found once. Under the authors' procedure: From reference gene primer amplification, estimates of nucleated cell counts were derived. Assay: immunoSEQ multiplex PCR; the TCRdb copy retains only in-frame clones and omits some. V, J and clone size were drawn from that table, and D and trimming were deduced from the DNA. The sample lists 50,000 to 75,000 clones; approximately 80% were seen once. Trimming cost V 0 bases and J 8 bases; bases outside gene matches: 3. This CDR3 contains 15 residues. Germline V gene sequence: CDR1 MGHRA, CDR2 YSYEKL.

The receptor comes from a woman over 75 with active or convalescent COVID-19. Sequenced input: peripheral blood. The J gene is TRBJ1-6, the V gene TRBV4-1; TRBD1 aligns across 8 bases. CDR3 DNA sequence: TGCGCCAGCAGCCAAGACTGGACAGGGTATTCACCCCTCCACTTT. Amino acid sequence: CASSQDWTGYSPLHF.